The 12 T cell receptor beta chains presented below share a single source sample, sequenced in a study of blood T cell repertoires in COVID-19. Sequencing used immunoSEQ multiplex PCR; TCRdb keeps in-frame clones, though not all of them. This sample has about 180,000 clones, with approximately 84% found just once. The sequenced sample was peripheral blood. The source of these receptors is a human donor in a cohort sampled during active COVID-19.

The chain is built from TRBV5-4 and TRBJ1-1; weak D call: TRBD1 (6 bases). V was shortened by 0 bases and J by 9 bases, with 15 bases between the two germline ends. The CDR3 totals 14 residues. The germline gives CDR1 SGHNT, CDR2 YYREEE (reference sequence). In DNA form, the CDR3 reads TGTGCCAGCAGCTTGGAAGGTGTGGGGACACAAGCTTTCTTT. Translation gives CASSLEGVGTQAFF.

V usage is TRBV2 and J usage is TRBJ2-5; 7 nucleotides agree with TRBD1. V trimming: 3 bases; J trimming: 3 bases; junction bases outside the gene matches: 7. This CDR3 spans 15 amino acids. The V gene's germline CDR1 is SNHLY and CDR2 FYNNEI. The DNA of the CDR3 is TGTGCCAGCAGTGAGTGGCAGGGGGTAAAAGAGACCCAGTACTTC. Its translation is CASSEWQGVKETQYF. The full variable domain, completed using reference TRBV2 and TRBJ2-5, is EPEVTQTPSHQVTQMGQEVILRCVPISNHLYFYWYRQILGQKVEFLVSFYNNEISEKSEIFDDQFSVERPDGSNFTLKIRSTKLEDSAMYFCASSEWQGVKETQYFGPGTRLLVL.

The rearrangement uses TRBV20-1 and TRBJ2-5; no definite D call. The CDR3 consists of 11 residues. Trimming shortened V by 1 base and J by 4 bases, and 4 bases separated the two germline ends. Germline V gene data show CDR1 as DFQATT and CDR2 as SNEGSKA (reference sequence). DNA of the CDR3: TGCAGTGCTAGAGCGGGAGAGACCCAGTACTTC. Protein product: CSARAGETQYF.

This clone was detected only a few times. This chain links TRBV12-3 or TRBV12-4 with TRBJ2-2; the D is unclear. V was pared by 2 bases and J by 5 bases, with 6 bases between. This CDR3 contains 13 residues. CDR3: CASSLLVTGELFF. The CDR3 nucleotides read TGTGCCAGCAGTTTATTAGTTACCGGGGAGCTGTTTTTT.

This clone was detected once. The genes are TRBV5-4 and TRBJ1-6; no reliable D call. CDR1 SGHNT and CDR2 YYREEE come from the germline V gene (reference sequence). V was clipped by 3 bases and J by 9 bases, with 16 bases between them. The CDR3 extends over 15 amino acids. The CDR3 loop reads CASSSSGQVGSPLHF. The CDR3 DNA sequence: TGTGCCAGCAGCTCCTCTGGGCAGGTTGGTTCACCCCTCCACTTT.

The V and J genes are TRBV5-1 and TRBJ2-5; 14 bases fit TRBD2. With V trimmed by 7 bases and J by 5 bases, 7 bases remained unmatched. Germline assignment: CDR1 SGHRS and CDR2 YFSETQ. The CDR3 has 15 amino acids. Here the CDR3 DNA reads TGCGCCAGCTTCCGGACTAGCGGGGGGATCGAGACCCAGTACTTC. This encodes CASFRTSGGIETQYF.

V and J are TRBV12-3 or TRBV12-4 and TRBJ1-2; D unresolved. The CDR3 totals 13 residues. The V and J ends lost 1 base and 10 bases respectively, with 13 bases between them. The CDR3 region is CASSLDSGFDYTF. CDR3 DNA: TGTGCCAGCAGTTTAGATAGCGGGTTCGACTACACCTTC.

The chain is built from TRBV10-3 and TRBJ1-1; perhaps TRBD1 as D (5 bases). The germline gives CDR1 ENHRY, CDR2 SYGVKD. The CDR3 has 11 amino acids. Trimming stripped 2 bases from V and 9 bases from J, with 7 bases between. For the CDR3, the DNA is TGTGCCATCAGTGAGCGGGGGAAAGCTTTCTTT. It yields the protein CAISERGKAFF.

V is TRBV18 and J is TRBJ2-7; 10 nucleotides match TRBD1. Trimming cost V 0 bases and J 5 bases; bases outside gene matches: 4. The CDR3 is 15 residues long. Germline CDR1 KGHSH, CDR2 LQKENI. The CDR3 region is CASSPPTGGSHEQYF. CDR3 nucleotides: TGTGCCAGCTCACCACCGACAGGGGGCTCGCACGAGCAGTACTTC.

The J gene is TRBJ1-2, the V gene TRBV3-1 (or the pseudogene TRBV3-2); TRBD1 matches 10 bases. This CDR3 contains 14 residues. V gave up 5 bases and J gave up 7 bases; unmatched junction bases: 7. The germline V gene has CDR1 LGHDT and CDR2 YNNKEL (reference sequence). CDR3 residues: CASSNRDRGSGYTF. In nucleotides, the CDR3 is TGTGCCAGCAGCAACCGGGACAGGGGTTCTGGCTACACCTTC.

This chain links TRBV7-3 with TRBJ2-1; 14 nucleotides line up with TRBD2. V was clipped by 5 bases and J by 1 base; unmatched bases: 7. This CDR3 is 18 amino acids long. Germline CDR1 is SGHTA and CDR2 is FQGTGA. Here the CDR3 DNA reads TGTGCCAGCAGCGCGACTAGCGGGGGGGCCGGGTCCTACAATGAGCAGTTCTTC. Translation: CASSATSGGAGSYNEQFF.

This rearrangement joins TRBV5-1 to TRBJ1-1; 8 nucleotides line up with TRBD1. The CDR3 extends over 13 amino acids. From germline, CDR1 is SGHRS and CDR2 YFSETQ. J was trimmed by 3 bases and V by 7 bases; bases with no gene match: 5. The CDR3 nucleotides read TGCGCCAGCCGAAAGGACAGGGACACTGAAGCTTTCTTT. Translation: CASRKDRDTEAFF.